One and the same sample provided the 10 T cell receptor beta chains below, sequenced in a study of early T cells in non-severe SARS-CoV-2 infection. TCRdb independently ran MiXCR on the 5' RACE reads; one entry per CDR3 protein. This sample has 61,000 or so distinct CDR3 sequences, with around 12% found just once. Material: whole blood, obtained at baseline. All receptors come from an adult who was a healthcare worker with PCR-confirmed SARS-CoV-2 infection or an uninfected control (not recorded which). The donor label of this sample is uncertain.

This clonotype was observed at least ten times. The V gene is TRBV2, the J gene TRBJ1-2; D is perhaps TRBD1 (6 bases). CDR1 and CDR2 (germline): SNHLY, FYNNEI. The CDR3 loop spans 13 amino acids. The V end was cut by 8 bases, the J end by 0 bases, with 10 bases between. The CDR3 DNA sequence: TGTGCCAGCCGGGACACATCTAACTATGGCTACACCTTC. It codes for CASRDTSNYGYTF.

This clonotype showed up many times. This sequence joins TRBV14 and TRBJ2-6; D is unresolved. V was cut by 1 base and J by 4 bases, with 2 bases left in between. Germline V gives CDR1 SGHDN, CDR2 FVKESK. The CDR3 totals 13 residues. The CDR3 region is CASSQAGANVLTF. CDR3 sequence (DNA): TGTGCCAGCAGCCAAGCGGGGGCCAACGTCCTGACTTTC.

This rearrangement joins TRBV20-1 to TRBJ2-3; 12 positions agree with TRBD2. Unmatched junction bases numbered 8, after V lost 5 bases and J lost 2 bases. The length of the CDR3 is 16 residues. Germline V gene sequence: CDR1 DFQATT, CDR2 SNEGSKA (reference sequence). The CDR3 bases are TGCAGTGCTGCTCGACTAGCGGGGGACTCCACAGATACGCAGTATTTT. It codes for CSAARLAGDSTDTQYF.

CDR3 nucleotides: TGTGCCAGCAGTGAGTGGGGTTCGGGGCCCCAGCATTTT. Protein product: CASSEWGSGPQHF. The chain is built from TRBV12-3 or TRBV12-4 and TRBJ1-5; D is undetermined. Trimming pared 5 bases from V and 9 bases from J, leaving 14 bases between. This CDR3 contains 13 residues.

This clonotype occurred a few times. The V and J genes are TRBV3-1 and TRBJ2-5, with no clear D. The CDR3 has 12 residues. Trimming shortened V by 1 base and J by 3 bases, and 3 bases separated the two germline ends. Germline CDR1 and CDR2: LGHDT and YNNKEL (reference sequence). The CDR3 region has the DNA TGTGCCAGCAGCCAAGGGGAAGAGACCCAGTACTTC. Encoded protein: CASSQGEETQYF.

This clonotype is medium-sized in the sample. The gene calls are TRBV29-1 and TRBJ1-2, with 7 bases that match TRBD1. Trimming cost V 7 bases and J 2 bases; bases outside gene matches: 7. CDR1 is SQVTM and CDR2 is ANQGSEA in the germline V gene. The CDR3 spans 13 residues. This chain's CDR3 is CSAQGGQNYGYTF. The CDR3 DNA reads TGCAGCGCCCAAGGGGGACAGAACTATGGCTACACCTTC.

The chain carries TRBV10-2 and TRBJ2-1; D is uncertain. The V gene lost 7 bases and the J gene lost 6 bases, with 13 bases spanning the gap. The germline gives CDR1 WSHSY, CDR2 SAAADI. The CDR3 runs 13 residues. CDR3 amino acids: CASTSLPGNEQFF. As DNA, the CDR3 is TGCGCCAGCACCTCCCTCCCTGGCAATGAGCAGTTCTTC.

This CDR3 reads CASSPGNKNIQYF. Written as DNA, the CDR3 is TGTGCCAGCAGTCCAGGGAACAAAAACATTCAGTACTTC. The J gene is TRBJ2-4, the V gene TRBV27; TRBD1 is a possible D gene (5 bases). Per the germline V gene, CDR1 is MNHEY and CDR2 is SMNVEV (reference sequence). V lost 5 bases to trimming and J lost 3 bases, with 8 bases between them. The CDR3 is 13 amino acids.

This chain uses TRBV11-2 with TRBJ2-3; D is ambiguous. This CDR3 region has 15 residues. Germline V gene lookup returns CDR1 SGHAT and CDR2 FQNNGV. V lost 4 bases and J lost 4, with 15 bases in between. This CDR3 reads CASSSLGIGADTQYF. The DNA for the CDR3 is TGTGCCAGCAGCTCTCTAGGGATAGGTGCAGATACGCAGTATTTT.

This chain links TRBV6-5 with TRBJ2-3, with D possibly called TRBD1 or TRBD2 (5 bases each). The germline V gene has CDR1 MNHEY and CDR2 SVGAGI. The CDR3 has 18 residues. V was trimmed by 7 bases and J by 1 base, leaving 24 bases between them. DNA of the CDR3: TGTGCCAGCACCACCTCCCGGGGCACGCTCAGGGGCACAGATACGCAGTATTTT. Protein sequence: CASTTSRGTLRGTDTQYF.